These T cell receptor beta chains were read from a single sample in a study of CD4 T cells in relation to SARS-CoV-2 and coronaviruses. Which antigens these TCRs recognize remains unknown. Sequenced by immunoSEQ multiplex PCR; TCRdb stores in-frame clones only, minus some. The sample has about 20,000 clones, more than 60% seen once. What was sequenced was CD4+ T cells from PBMCs, cultured in vitro. These receptor sequences come from a human donor in good health. Each CDR3 is given with its conserved first and last residue. A D gene is named only where the DNA matches it firmly. Some rows have no size entry. The others give once, few or many, or a class for an expanded clone.

D gene,clone size,V gene,J gene,CDR3 DNA,CDR3 protein
.,.,TRBV7-9,TRBJ1-2,TGTGCCAGCAGCTTAACCCCCAAACCCAAGGGGTCTGGCTACACCTTC,CASSLTPKPKGSGYTF
.,.,TRBV5-5,TRBJ2-7,TGTGCCAGCAGCTTGGTAGGGCGGAGCTACGAGCAGTACTTC,CASSLVGRSYEQYF
.,once,TRBV10-3,TRBJ2-7,TGTGCCACCTCCACCGATTCCGGGGGCTGGGAGCAGTACTTC,CATSTDSGGWEQYF
.,.,TRBV10-2,TRBJ2-1,TGCGCCAGCAGTTCGCCTCGCGAGCAGTTCTTC,CASSSPREQFF
.,.,TRBV6-1,TRBJ2-1,TGTGCCAGCAGTGAGGCGGAGCGGGTCTACAATGAGCAGTTCTTC,CASSEAERVYNEQFF
TRBD2,.,TRBV24-1,TRBJ2-7,TGTGCCACAATTGCGGCCTCGTCTCCGAGCGGGAGGGTGGACGAGCAGTACTTC,CATIAASSPSGRVDEQYF
.,few,TRBV5-6,TRBJ2-7,TGTGCCAGCAGCTTGGAACGGGACCGTGTCCACGAGCAGTACTTC,CASSLERDRVHEQYF
.,.,TRBV3-1/TRBV3-2,TRBJ2-7,TGTGCCAGCAGTGACCAGGGACATGGGTACGAGCAGTACTTC,CASSDQGHGYEQYF
.,.,TRBV14,TRBJ1-3,TGTGCCAGCAGCCATCGACAGGTTGGAAACACCATATATTTT,CASSHRQVGNTIYF
.,.,TRBV28,TRBJ1-5,TGTGCCAGCAGTTTATCGGGGTCAGTGCAGCCCCAGCATTTT,CASSLSGSVQPQHF
TRBD1,few,TRBV9,TRBJ1-6,TGTGCCAGCAGCGTCGGGACAGGGGGCAATTCACCCCTCCACTTT,CASSVGTGGNSPLHF
.,.,TRBV28,TRBJ2-6,TGTGCCAGCACCGAGACTACCTTATCTGGGGCCAACGTCCTGACTTTC,CASTETTLSGANVLTF
TRBD2,.,TRBV27,TRBJ2-7,TGTGCCAGCAGAGACCTAGCGGGAGGAGGCTACGAGCAGTACTTC,CASRDLAGGGYEQYF
.,.,TRBV3-1/TRBV3-2,TRBJ1-1,TGTGCCAGCAGCCAAGATTACATCTCTCATGAAGCTTTCTTT,CASSQDYISHEAFF
.,few,TRBV5-5,TRBJ2-6,TGTGCCAGCAGCTTGGTGCTGAGCTCTGGGGCCAACGTCCTGACTTTC,CASSLVLSSGANVLTF
.,few,TRBV30,TRBJ2-7,TGTGCCTGGAGTCCGTCATCCTACGAGCAGTACTTC,CAWSPSSYEQYF
.,.,TRBV5-1,TRBJ2-3,TGCGCCAGCAGCTTTAGCGGTGGCACAGATACGCAGTATTTT,CASSFSGGTDTQYF
.,.,TRBV28,TRBJ2-5,TGTGCCAGCAAGGGAGGGGGGGAAAACCAAGAGACCCAGTACTTC,CASKGGGENQETQYF
.,.,TRBV27,TRBJ2-7,TGTGCCAGCAGTTTACGACCTCCCAATAGGCACACCCAGGCGTACGAGCAGTACTTC,CASSLRPPNRHTQAYEQYF
TRBD2,.,TRBV7-3,TRBJ2-2,TGTGCCAGCAGCTCCGGGCGGGAGCGGGTGCGGACCGGGGAGCTGTTTTTT,CASSSGRERVRTGELFF
.,.,TRBV12-3/TRBV12-4,TRBJ1-1,TGTGCCAGCAGTTTACGGCCGAACACTGAAGCTTTCTTT,CASSLRPNTEAFF
TRBD1,.,TRBV5-6,TRBJ2-7,TGTGCCAGCAGCGAGGGGACAGTCGGGGAGCAGTACTTC,CASSEGTVGEQYF
.,.,TRBV13,TRBJ2-5,TGTGCCAGCAGCCCCCTTCTGTCGTCCCAGTACTTC,CASSPLLSSQYF
TRBD2,.,TRBV5-6,TRBJ2-5,TGTGCCAGCAGCTCCCAGGCGGGAGCGGGAGAGACCCAGTACTTC,CASSSQAGAGETQYF
.,.,TRBV7-3,TRBJ2-3,TGTGCCAGCAGCTTAAATGCGCGGGATACGCAGTATTTT,CASSLNARDTQYF
TRBD1,few,TRBV2,TRBJ1-1,TGTGCCAGCAGATCCCGGGACAGGTACACTGAAGCTTTCTTT,CASRSRDRYTEAFF
.,.,TRBV10-3,TRBJ1-1,TGTGCCATCAGTGATACCAGGAACACTGAAGCTTTCTTT,CAISDTRNTEAFF
TRBD2,.,TRBV19,TRBJ2-1,TGTGCCAGTACCCCGGTCTGGACTAGCAATGAGCAGTTCTTC,CASTPVWTSNEQFF
.,.,TRBV30,TRBJ2-5,TGTGCCTGGACCCCTACCCCCTCGGCAGTGGGGACCCAGTACTTC,CAWTPTPSAVGTQYF
TRBD2,.,TRBV13,TRBJ2-1,TGTGCCAGCAGCCCCCGAGCGGGAGAGGAGTTCTTC,CASSPRAGEEFF
.,.,TRBV9,TRBJ2-5,TGTGCCAGCAGCGTCGGTGACCGGGAGACCCAGTACTTC,CASSVGDRETQYF
TRBD1,.,TRBV11-3,TRBJ2-4,TGTGCCAGCAGCTTAGATCTCCAGGGGGCCTGGGACATTCAGTACTTC,CASSLDLQGAWDIQYF
.,few,TRBV3-1/TRBV3-2,TRBJ1-2,TGTGCCAGCAGCCAACCCACAGGAGGCTATGGCTACACCTTC,CASSQPTGGYGYTF
TRBD1,.,TRBV28,TRBJ2-5,TGTGCCAGCAGTTTACTAAACCGGGACAGGGGACAACAGACCCAGTACTTC,CASSLLNRDRGQQTQYF
.,.,TRBV12-5,TRBJ2-7,TGTGCTAGTGGTTTGGTACTGGGGCAGGGGACCTACGAGCAGTACTTC,CASGLVLGQGTYEQYF
TRBD2,.,TRBV6-1,TRBJ2-5,TGTGCCAGCAGTGAAATACTTTTAGGCGGGAGGGCCGGGGCCAGGTTCCAAGAGACCCAGTACTTC,CASSEILLGGRAGARFQETQYF
.,.,TRBV5-1,TRBJ1-1,TGCGCCAGCATCGGACAGTTAAACACTGAAGCTTTCTTT,CASIGQLNTEAFF
.,.,TRBV29-1,TRBJ1-5,TGCAGCGTCGTCCTCCAGGGAGCGGGGAATCAGCCCCAGCATTTT,CSVVLQGAGNQPQHF
.,.,TRBV7-6,TRBJ2-5,TGTGCCAGCAGCTTAGGTGGGGCTCGGAAAGAGACCCAGTACTTC,CASSLGGARKETQYF